A single sample is the source of the 19 T cell receptor beta chains below, sequenced in a study of identical twins. TCRdb redid the calling of the 5' RACE reads with MiXCR, one entry per CDR3 protein. The sample shows approximately 470,000 distinct CDR3 sequences, 14% of them seen only once. These sequences were also reported in another study, on yellow fever vaccine responses in identical twins.

Sequenced: CD4+ T cells sorted from blood. The receptors were gathered from a woman between 18 and 30 years old in good health.

CDR3 sequence (DNA): TGCGCCAGCAGCGAGGTTAACACCGGGGAGCTGTTTTTT. Translated, it gives CASSEVNTGELFF. J is TRBJ2-2 and V is TRBV5-1; no clear D. CDR1 is SGHRS and CDR2 is YFSETQ in the germline V gene. Trimming took 4 bases from V and 2 from J, leaving 6 bases between them. CDR3 size: 13 residues.

The chain employs TRBV19 and TRBJ2-5; D might be TRBD2 (6 bases). V was pared by 0 bases and J by 2 bases, with 10 bases between. CDR1 LNHDA and CDR2 SQIVND come from the germline V gene (reference sequence). The CDR3 sequence is 15 residues long. CDR3 residues: CASSIDGGGQETQYF. CDR3 bases: TGTGCCAGTAGTATAGACGGGGGAGGACAAGAGACCCAGTACTTC.

The table lists this clonotype with a few counts. CDR3 region: CSARASENTGELFF. The CDR3 DNA reads TGCAGTGCTAGAGCCTCGGAGAACACCGGGGAGCTGTTTTTT. This chain connects TRBV20-1 to TRBJ2-2; D is unresolved. Trimming removed 1 base at V and 1 base at J, with 7 bases between. The V gene's germline CDR1 is DFQATT and CDR2 SNEGSKA (reference sequence). The length of the CDR3 is 14 residues.

In its sample, this clonotype was seen a few times. The gene calls are TRBV20-1 and TRBJ1-2, with 8 bases matching TRBD1. The length of the CDR3 is 14 residues. CDR1 is DFQATT, CDR2 SNEGSKA, per germline (reference sequence). The V gene end was trimmed by 2 bases and the J gene end by 8 bases; junction bases not matched to a gene: 10. The CDR3 loop is CSARTRQGMGGYTF. In DNA form, the CDR3 reads TGCAGTGCTAGAACCCGACAGGGGATGGGAGGCTACACCTTC.

A few counts support this clonotype. This chain links TRBV12-3 or TRBV12-4 with TRBJ2-7; TRBD1 matches at 8 bases. V lost 5 bases and J lost 3; bases outside the gene matches: 15. The CDR3 is 17 residues long. The CDR3 here is CASSPFPTTGANYEQYF. CDR3 DNA: TGTGCCAGCAGTCCCTTCCCCACGACAGGGGCGAACTACGAGCAGTACTTC.

This clonotype was seen ten or more times. CDR3 DNA: TGTGCCAGCAGCTGGGACAGAGACTCCTACGAGCAGTACTTC. Translating gives CASSWDRDSYEQYF. The chain couples TRBV5-6 to TRBJ2-7, with TRBD1 identical over 7 bases. V trimming: 3 bases; J trimming: 0 bases; junction bases outside the gene matches: 3. Germline values: CDR1 SGHDT, CDR2 YYEEEE. The CDR3 length is 14 residues.

The gene calls are TRBV20-1 and TRBJ2-3; TRBD1 is a possible D gene (5 bases). Germline lookup yields CDR1 DFQATT and CDR2 SNEGSKA (reference sequence). Trimming stripped 5 bases from V and 0 bases from J, with 15 bases between. The CDR3 runs 15 residues. The CDR3, as DNA: TGCAGTGCTGGAAGTCAGGGAACTAGCACAGATACGCAGTATTTT. Translating it yields CSAGSQGTSTDTQYF.

This clonotype was seen a few times. J is TRBJ2-3 and V is TRBV5-1, with D uncertain. The CDR3 sequence is 12 residues long. Deletions cut 2 bases from V and 6 bases from J, with 7 bases between. Germline V gene sequence: CDR1 SGHRS, CDR2 YFSETQ. CDR3 in amino acids: CASSFQRDTQYF. CDR3 bases: TGCGCCAGCAGCTTCCAGAGGGATACGCAGTATTTT.

V gene TRBV7-9 combines with J gene TRBJ1-4, with D possibly being TRBD1 (6 bases). Trimming removed 3 bases from V and 4 bases from J, with 15 bases in between. The CDR3 covers 16 residues. Germline V gives CDR1 SEHNR, CDR2 FQNEAQ (reference sequence). The CDR3 reads CASSFTGHRRNEKLFF. For the CDR3, the DNA is TGTGCCAGCAGCTTTACGGGACATCGGCGTAATGAAAAACTGTTTTTT.

This clonotype was counted between two and nine times. The chain employs TRBV7-9 and TRBJ1-2; 8 bases line up with TRBD1. V trimming: 4 bases; J trimming: 7 bases; junction bases outside the gene matches: 5. Per the germline V gene, CDR1 is SEHNR and CDR2 is FQNEAQ (reference sequence). The CDR3 has 13 amino acids. CDR3 in amino acids: CASSSGTGLGYTF. The CDR3 nucleotides read TGTGCCAGCAGCTCCGGGACAGGCCTTGGCTACACCTTC. Looking up the rest from reference TRBV7-9 and TRBJ1-2 gives the full variable domain: DTGVSQNPRHKITKRGQNVTFRCDPISEHNRLYWYRQTLGQGPEFLTYFQNEAQLEKSRLLSDRFSAERPKGSFSTLEIQRTEQGDSAMYLCASSSGTGLGYTFGSGTRLTVV.

In its sample, this clonotype was seen a few times. The V gene is TRBV7-9, the J gene TRBJ2-6; D is possibly TRBD1 (5 bases). V was trimmed by 5 bases and J by 2 bases, leaving 16 bases between them. Germline lookup yields CDR1 SEHNR and CDR2 FQNEAQ (reference sequence). This CDR3 region has 17 residues. CDR3: CASSQTQGGPGANVLTF. In nucleotides, the CDR3 is TGTGCCAGCAGCCAAACGCAGGGCGGACCTGGGGCCAACGTCCTGACTTTC.

In its sample, this clonotype was seen once. The J gene is TRBJ2-1, the V gene TRBV20-1; D is possibly TRBD2 (6 bases). This CDR3 contains 15 residues. The V gene's germline CDR1 is DFQATT and CDR2 SNEGSKA (reference sequence). The germline V and J ends were trimmed by 6 bases and 3 bases, with 18 bases remaining between them. The CDR3 spells CSARTLPGVYNEQFF. The CDR3 bases are TGCAGTGCCCGGACCCTACCGGGGGTCTACAATGAGCAGTTCTTC.

At least ten counts were recorded for this clonotype. This chain uses TRBV28 with TRBJ2-3; 8 nucleotides agree with TRBD1. Germline V gives CDR1 MDHEN, CDR2 SYDVKM. Losses at the gene ends were 1 base for V and 5 bases for J; bases not matched to a gene: 2. The CDR3 contains 14 residues. The CDR3 DNA reads as TGTGCCAGCAGTTTATTACAGGGGGGAGATACGCAGTATTTT. The encoded protein is CASSLLQGGDTQYF.

This chain connects TRBV7-9 to TRBJ2-5; weak D call: TRBD2 (5 bases). Germline V lookup: CDR1 SEHNR, CDR2 FQNEAQ (reference sequence). The CDR3 extends over 15 amino acids. V lost 5 bases, J lost 5 bases, and 18 bases lay in between. The chain's CDR3 is CASSPLGGPGETQYF. CDR3 sequence (DNA): TGTGCCAGCAGCCCCCTGGGCGGGCCGGGGGAGACCCAGTACTTC.

This clonotype has only a few counts. The rearrangement links TRBV24-1 to TRBJ2-3, with 8 bases matching TRBD2. Trimming at V came to 1 base and at J to 5 bases, leaving 4 bases not matched to a gene. The CDR3 loop spans 15 amino acids. The germline CDR1 and CDR2 sequences are KGHDR and SFDVKD. The chain's CDR3 is CATSDFSGGGDTQYF. In DNA form, the CDR3 reads TGTGCCACCAGTGATTTTTCCGGGGGGGGAGATACGCAGTATTTT.

The V gene is TRBV5-1, the J gene TRBJ2-3; 11 bases map to TRBD2. With V trimmed by 4 bases and J by 0 bases, 4 bases remained unmatched. The germline V gene encodes CDR1 SGHRS and CDR2 YFSETQ. The CDR3 has 16 amino acids. The CDR3 loop is CASSALAGGSTDTQYF. DNA for the CDR3: TGCGCCAGCAGCGCGTTAGCGGGAGGGAGCACAGATACGCAGTATTTT. Variable domain in full (rest from reference TRBV5-1 and TRBJ2-3): KAGVTQTPRYLIKTRGQQVTLSCSPISGHRSVSWYQQTPGQGLQFLFEYFSETQRNKGNFPGRFSGRQFSNSRSEMNVSTLELGDSALYLCASSALAGGSTDTQYFGPGTRLTVL.

The V and J genes are TRBV2 and TRBJ2-4, with unresolved D. Germline V gene data show CDR1 as SNHLY and CDR2 as FYNNEI. The CDR3 is 15 amino acids. V was clipped by 6 bases and J by 0 bases, with 12 bases between them. The CDR3 coding sequence is TGTGCCAGCAGCTCTTCCGCTGGAGCCAAAAACATTCAGTACTTC. Translating gives CASSSSAGAKNIQYF. The whole variable domain, filled in from reference TRBV2 and TRBJ2-4, reads EPEVTQTPSHQVTQMGQEVILRCVPISNHLYFYWYRQILGQKVEFLVSFYNNEISEKSEIFDDQFSVERPDGSNFTLKIRSTKLEDSAMYFCASSSSAGAKNIQYFGAGTRLSVL.

This clonotype was seen a few times. This sequence joins TRBV24-1 and TRBJ2-3; D possibly uses TRBD1 or TRBD2 (6 bases each). The V gene lost 2 bases and the J gene lost 3 bases, with 17 bases spanning the gap. In germline, CDR1 is KGHDR, CDR2 SFDVKD. The CDR3 has 17 amino acids. The CDR3 DNA is TGTGCCACCAGTGATTGGGGGCCCGGAGGGAATACAGATACGCAGTATTTT. It codes for CATSDWGPGGNTDTQYF.

In its sample, this clonotype was seen many times. The chain combines TRBV20-1 with TRBJ1-4; D gene uncertain. The CDR3 sequence is 14 residues long. Germline V gene lookup returns CDR1 DFQATT and CDR2 SNEGSKA (reference sequence). V dropped 0 bases and J dropped 8 bases, with 13 bases sitting between them. The CDR3 is CSARDLRTSEKLFF. The CDR3 DNA follows: TGCAGTGCTAGAGATCTCAGGACTTCGGAAAAACTGTTTTTT.